This T cell receptor beta chain comes out of a study of T cells in Graves' hyperthyroidism and ophthalmopathy. J lost 2 bases, V lost 5 bases, and 4 bases had no gene match. CDR1 is SGHAT and CDR2 is FQNNGV in the germline V gene. This CDR3 comprises 16 residues. Under 3 months was the duration of disease in ophthalmopathy patients, who also had a Clinical Activity Score of at least 3 and a NOSPECS grade of at least 4. Clinicians diagnosed patients from clinical symptoms, serum thyroxine and TRAb, thyroid ultrasound and orbital computed tomography. In its sample, this clonotype was seen many times. The TCR beta CDR3 regions underwent amplification using RNA transcripts as the source. Using the HTBI primer set, a first-round RT-PCR was run on the TCR CDR3. TCRdb re-analysed the multiplex PCR reads in MiXCR, keeping a single row per CDR3 protein. The sample records a few hundred thousand distinct CDR3 sequences, around 20% being singletons.

This TCR was sampled from a man aged 30 to 39 with Graves' ophthalmopathy. The chain recombines TRBV11-2 with TRBJ2-1, with 12 bases fitting TRBD2. The specimen was blood. The CDR3 sequence: CASSRTSGNTYNEQFF. The CDR3 DNA follows: TGTGCCAGCAGCCGGACTAGCGGGAACACCTACAATGAGCAGTTCTTC.